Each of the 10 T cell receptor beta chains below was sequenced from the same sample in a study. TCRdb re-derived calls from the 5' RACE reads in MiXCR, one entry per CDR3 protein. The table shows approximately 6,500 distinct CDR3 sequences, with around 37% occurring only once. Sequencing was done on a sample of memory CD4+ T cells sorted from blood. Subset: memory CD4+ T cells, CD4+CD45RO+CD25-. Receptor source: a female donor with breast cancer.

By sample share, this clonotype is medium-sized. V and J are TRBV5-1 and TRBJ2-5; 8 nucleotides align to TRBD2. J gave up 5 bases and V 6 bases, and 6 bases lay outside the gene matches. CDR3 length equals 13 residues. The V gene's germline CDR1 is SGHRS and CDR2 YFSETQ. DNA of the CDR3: TGCGCCAGCACCCTAGCGGGTCAGGAGACCCAGTACTTC. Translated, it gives CASTLAGQETQYF.

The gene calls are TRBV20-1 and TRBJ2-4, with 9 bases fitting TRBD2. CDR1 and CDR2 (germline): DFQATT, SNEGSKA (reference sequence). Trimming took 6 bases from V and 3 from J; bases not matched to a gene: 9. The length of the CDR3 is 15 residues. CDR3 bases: TGCAGTGCAGAAGTGCGGGAGGGTGTCAAAAACATTCAGTACTTC. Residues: CSAEVREGVKNIQYF.

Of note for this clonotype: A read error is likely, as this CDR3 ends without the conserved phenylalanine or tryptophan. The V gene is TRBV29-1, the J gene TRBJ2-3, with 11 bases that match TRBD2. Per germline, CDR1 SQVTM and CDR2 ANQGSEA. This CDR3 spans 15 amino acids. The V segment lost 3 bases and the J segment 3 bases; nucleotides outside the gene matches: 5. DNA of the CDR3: TGCAGCGTTGATAGGCTAGCGGGAGGTACAGATACGCAGTATTCT. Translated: CSVDRLAGGTDTQYS.

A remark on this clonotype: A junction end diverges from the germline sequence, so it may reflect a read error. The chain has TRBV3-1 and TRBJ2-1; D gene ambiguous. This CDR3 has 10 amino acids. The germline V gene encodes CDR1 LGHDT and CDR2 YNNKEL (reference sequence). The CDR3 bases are TGTGCCAGCAGCCAAGAACGGAAGGTCTTC. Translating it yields CASSQERKVF.

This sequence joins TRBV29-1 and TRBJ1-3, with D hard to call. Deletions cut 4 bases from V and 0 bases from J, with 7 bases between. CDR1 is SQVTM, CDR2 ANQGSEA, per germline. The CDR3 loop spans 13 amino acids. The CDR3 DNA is TGCAGCGTTGCTGCATCCTCTGGAAACACCATATATTTT. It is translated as CSVAASSGNTIYF. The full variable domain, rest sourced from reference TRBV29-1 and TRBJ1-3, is SAVISQKPSRDICQRGTSLTIQCQVDSQVTMMFWYRQQPGQSLTLIATANQGSEATYESGFVIDKFPISRPNLTFSTLTVSNMSPEDSSIYLCSVAASSGNTIYFGEGSWLTVV.

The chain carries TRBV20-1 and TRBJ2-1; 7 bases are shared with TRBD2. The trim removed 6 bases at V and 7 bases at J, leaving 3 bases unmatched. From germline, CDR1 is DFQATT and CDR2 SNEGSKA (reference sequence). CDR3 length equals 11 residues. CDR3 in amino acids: CSAISGNEQFF. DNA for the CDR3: TGCAGTGCCATTAGCGGGAATGAGCAGTTCTTC.

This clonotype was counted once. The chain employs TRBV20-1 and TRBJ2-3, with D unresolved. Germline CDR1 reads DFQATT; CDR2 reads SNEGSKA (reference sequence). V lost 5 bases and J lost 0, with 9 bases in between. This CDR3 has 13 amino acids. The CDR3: CSALRSSTDTQYF. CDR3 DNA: TGCAGTGCTCTCAGGAGTAGCACAGATACGCAGTATTTT.

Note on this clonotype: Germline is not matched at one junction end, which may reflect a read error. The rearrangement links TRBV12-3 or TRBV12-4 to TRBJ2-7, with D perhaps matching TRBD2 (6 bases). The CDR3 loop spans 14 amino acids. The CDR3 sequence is CASGLGLATYEQYF. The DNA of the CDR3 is TGTGCCAGCGGTTTGGGTCTAGCGACCTACGAGCAGTACTTC.

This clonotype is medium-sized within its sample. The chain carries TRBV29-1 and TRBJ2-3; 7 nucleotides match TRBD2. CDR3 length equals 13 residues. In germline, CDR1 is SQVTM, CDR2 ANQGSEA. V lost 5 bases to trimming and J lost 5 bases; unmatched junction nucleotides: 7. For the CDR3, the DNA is TGCAGCGTTAAAAAGACGGGGGGAGATACGCAGTATTTT. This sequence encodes CSVKKTGGDTQYF.

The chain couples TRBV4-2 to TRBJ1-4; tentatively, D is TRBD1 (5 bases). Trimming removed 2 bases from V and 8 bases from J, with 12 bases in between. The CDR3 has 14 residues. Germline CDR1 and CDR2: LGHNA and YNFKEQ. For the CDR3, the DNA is TGTGCCAGCAGCCAAACACAGGCGGTCGAAAAACTGTTTTTT. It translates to CASSQTQAVEKLFF.